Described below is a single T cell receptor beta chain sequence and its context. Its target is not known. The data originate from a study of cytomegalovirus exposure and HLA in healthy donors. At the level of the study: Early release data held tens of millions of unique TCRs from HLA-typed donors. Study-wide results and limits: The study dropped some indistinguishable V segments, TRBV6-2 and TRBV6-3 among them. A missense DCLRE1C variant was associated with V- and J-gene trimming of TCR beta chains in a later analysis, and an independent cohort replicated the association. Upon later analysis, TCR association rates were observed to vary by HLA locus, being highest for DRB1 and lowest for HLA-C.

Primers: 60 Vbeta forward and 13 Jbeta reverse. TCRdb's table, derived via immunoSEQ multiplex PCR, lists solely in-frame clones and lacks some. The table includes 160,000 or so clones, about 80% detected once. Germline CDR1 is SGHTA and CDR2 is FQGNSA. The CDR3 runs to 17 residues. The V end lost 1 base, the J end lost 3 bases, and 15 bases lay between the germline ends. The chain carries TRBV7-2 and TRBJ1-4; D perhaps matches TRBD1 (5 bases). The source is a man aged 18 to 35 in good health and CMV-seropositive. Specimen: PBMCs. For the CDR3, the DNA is TGTGCCAGCAGCTTAGTGCAGGCCCAGGGATCTAATGAAAAACTGTTTTTT. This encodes CASSLVQAQGSNEKLFF.